This TCR beta chain appears in the sequencing data of a study of cytomegalovirus exposure and HLA in healthy donors. Study overall: Around 76% of 398 genotyped donors fell in the Caucasian-associated ancestry cluster.

J was trimmed by 7 bases and V by 1 base; bases with no gene match: 25. There are 21 residues in the CDR3. Germline loops: CDR1 MDHEN, CDR2 SYDVKM. Both 60 Vbeta primers and 13 Jbeta primers went into the PCR. The repertoire was sequenced with immunoSEQ multiplex PCR; TCRdb's copy has only in-frame clones and lacks some. The sample gives under 150,000 clones, 82% of which show up once; 8.1% is in the top ten. The sample consisted of PBMCs. The gene calls are TRBV28 and TRBJ2-5; 9 bases match TRBD1. The source of this sequence is a woman in her fifties or sixties in good health and CMV-seropositive. CDR3 loop: CASSLFPGRGQGQGVRGTQYF. The CDR3 DNA is TGTGCCAGCAGTTTATTTCCCGGACGAGGACAGGGGCAGGGGGTTCGTGGGACCCAGTACTTC.